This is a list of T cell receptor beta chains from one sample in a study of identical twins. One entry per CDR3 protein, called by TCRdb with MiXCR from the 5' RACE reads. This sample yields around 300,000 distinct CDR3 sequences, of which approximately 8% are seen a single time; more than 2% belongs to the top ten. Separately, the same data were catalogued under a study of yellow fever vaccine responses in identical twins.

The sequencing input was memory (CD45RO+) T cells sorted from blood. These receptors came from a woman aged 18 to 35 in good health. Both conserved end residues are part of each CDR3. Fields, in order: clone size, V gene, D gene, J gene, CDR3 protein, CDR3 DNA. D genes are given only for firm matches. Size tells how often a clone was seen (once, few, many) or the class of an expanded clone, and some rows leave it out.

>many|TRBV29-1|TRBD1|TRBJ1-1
CSVESDRRNTEAFF
TGCAGCGTTGAATCGGACAGGAGGAACACTGAAGCTTTCTTT
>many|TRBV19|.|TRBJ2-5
CASSIGRGQETQYF
TGTGCCAGTAGTATAGGCAGGGGCCAAGAGACCCAGTACTTC
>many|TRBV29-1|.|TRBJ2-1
CSVGHLTYNEQFF
TGCAGCGTCGGACACCTAACCTACAATGAGCAGTTCTTC
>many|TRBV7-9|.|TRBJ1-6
CATRGTNNSPLHF
TGTGCCACCCGGGGCACCAATAATTCACCCCTCCACTTT
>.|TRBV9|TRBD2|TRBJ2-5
CASSVDGTSGQETQYF
TGTGCCAGCAGCGTAGACGGGACTAGCGGGCAAGAGACCCAGTACTTC
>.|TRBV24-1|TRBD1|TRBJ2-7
CATSDRTGGGSYEQYF
TGTGCCACCAGTGACAGGACAGGGGGCGGCTCCTACGAGCAGTACTTC
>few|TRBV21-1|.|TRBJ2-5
CASSARGVGQGGETQYF
TGTGCCAGCAGCGCAAGGGGGGTGGGACAGGGAGGAGAGACCCAGTACTTC
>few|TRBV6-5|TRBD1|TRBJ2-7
CASSFGTGTGNYRYEQYF
TGTGCCAGCAGTTTCGGGACAGGGACAGGGAACTATAGATACGAGCAGTACTTC
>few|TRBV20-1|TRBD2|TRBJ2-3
CSAGTRSDTQYF
TGCAGTGCGGGGACTAGATCCGATACGCAGTATTTT
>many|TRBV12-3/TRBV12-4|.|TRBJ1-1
CASSLLETEAFF
TGTGCCAGCAGTCTGTTAGAGACTGAAGCTTTCTTT
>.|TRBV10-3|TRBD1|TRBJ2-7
CATEGQRNEQYF
TGTGCCACCGAGGGACAGAGGAACGAGCAGTACTTC
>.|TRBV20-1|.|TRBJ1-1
CSAFAGREYTEAFF
TGCAGTGCTTTCGCGGGTCGAGAGTACACTGAAGCTTTCTTT
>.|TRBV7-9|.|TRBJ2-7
CASNSRRDLYEQYF
TGTGCCAGCAACAGTAGACGGGATCTCTACGAGCAGTACTTC
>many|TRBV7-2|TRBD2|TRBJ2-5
CASSLASSGGTQYF
TGTGCCAGCAGCTTAGCGTCTAGCGGAGGGACCCAGTACTTC
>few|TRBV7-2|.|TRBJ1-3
CASSPPGITGNTIYF
TGTGCCAGCAGCCCCCCAGGGATAACTGGAAACACCATATATTTT
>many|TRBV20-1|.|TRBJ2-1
CSVADVEQFF
TGCAGTGTTGCCGACGTGGAGCAGTTCTTC
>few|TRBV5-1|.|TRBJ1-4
CASAQDGQNEKLFF
TGCGCCAGCGCCCAGGACGGTCAAAATGAAAAACTGTTTTTT
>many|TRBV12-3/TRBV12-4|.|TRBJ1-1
CASSGTYTEAFF
TGTGCCAGCAGTGGGACTTACACTGAAGCTTTCTTT
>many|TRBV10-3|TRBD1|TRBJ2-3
CAIRTGASTDTQYF
TGTGCCATCAGAACAGGGGCCTCGACAGATACGCAGTATTTT
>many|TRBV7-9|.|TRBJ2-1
CASSLVEQFF
TGTGCCAGCAGCTTAGTTGAGCAGTTCTTC
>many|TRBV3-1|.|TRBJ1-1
CASSQDRVHTEAFF
TGTGCCAGCAGCCAAGACAGGGTCCACACTGAAGCTTTCTTT
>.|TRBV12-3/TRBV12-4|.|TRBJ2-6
CASRETMAGANVLTF
TGTGCCAGCAGGGAGACAATGGCTGGGGCCAACGTCCTGACTTTC
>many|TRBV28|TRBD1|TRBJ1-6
CASIPGTGDSPLHF
TGTGCCAGCATTCCCGGGACAGGGGATTCACCCCTCCACTTT
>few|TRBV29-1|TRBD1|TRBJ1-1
CSDDGGTGGGEAFF
TGCAGCGACGACGGGGGGACAGGGGGCGGTGAAGCTTTCTTT
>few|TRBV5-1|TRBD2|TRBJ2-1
CASSNPGTSAGGFF
TGCGCCAGCTCCAACCCGGGGACTAGTGCTGGGGGGTTCTTC
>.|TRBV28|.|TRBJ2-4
CASSLEPRGLAKNIQYF
TGTGCCAGCAGTTTGGAGCCCAGGGGACTAGCCAAAAACATTCAGTACTTC
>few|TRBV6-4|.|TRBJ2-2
CASSILGDTGELFF
TGTGCCAGCAGCATACTAGGGGACACCGGGGAGCTGTTTTTT
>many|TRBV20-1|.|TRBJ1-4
CSARGMGLEKLFF
TGCAGTGCTAGAGGGATGGGTTTGGAAAAACTGTTTTTT
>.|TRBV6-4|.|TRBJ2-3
CASSDRQGTDTQYF
TGTGCCAGCAGTGACCGGCAGGGAACAGATACGCAGTATTTT
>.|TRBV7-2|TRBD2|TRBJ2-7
CASSPWTSPSYEQYF
TGTGCCAGCAGCCCGTGGACTAGTCCATCCTACGAGCAGTACTTC
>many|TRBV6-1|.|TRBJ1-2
CASSTVGRASSGYTF
TGTGCCAGCAGTACCGTGGGGCGGGCGTCCTCTGGCTACACCTTC
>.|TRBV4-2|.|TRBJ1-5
CASKPGSNQPQHF
TGTGCCAGCAAGCCAGGGAGCAATCAGCCCCAGCATTTT
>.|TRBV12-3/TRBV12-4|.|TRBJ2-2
CASRIMSGELFF
TGTGCCAGCAGGATAATGTCCGGGGAGCTGTTTTTT
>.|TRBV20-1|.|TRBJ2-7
CSATNRVAGRYEQYF
TGCAGTGCTACGAACAGGGTTGCAGGTCGCTACGAGCAGTACTTC
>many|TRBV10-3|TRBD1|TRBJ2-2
CAISPYGTGNTGELFF
TGTGCCATCAGTCCATACGGGACAGGGAACACCGGGGAGCTGTTTTTT
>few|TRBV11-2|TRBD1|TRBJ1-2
CASSLGTGFNYGYTF
TGTGCCAGCAGCTTAGGGACAGGATTTAACTATGGCTACACCTTC
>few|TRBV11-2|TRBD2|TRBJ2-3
CASSLPLAGIGTDTQYF
TGTGCCAGCAGCTTACCACTAGCGGGAATTGGTACAGATACGCAGTATTTT
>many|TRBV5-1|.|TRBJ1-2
CASSTGPNLIYGYTF
TGCGCCAGCAGCACGGGACCGAACCTAATCTATGGCTACACCTTC
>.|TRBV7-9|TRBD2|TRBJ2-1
CASSLGLAASYNEQFF
TGTGCCAGCAGCTTGGGTCTAGCGGCTTCGTACAATGAGCAGTTCTTC
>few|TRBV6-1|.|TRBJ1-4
CASSLTGPTEKLFF
TGTGCCAGCAGCCTTACAGGGCCAACTGAAAAACTGTTTTTT
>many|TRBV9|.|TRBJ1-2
CASSPRTFNYGYTF
TGTGCCAGCAGCCCCCGGACCTTCAACTATGGCTACACCTTC
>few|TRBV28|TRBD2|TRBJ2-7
CASSSSGLAGDEQYF
TGTGCCAGCAGTTCTTCCGGACTAGCGGGAGACGAGCAGTACTTC
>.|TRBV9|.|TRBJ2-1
CASSVRGGASSYNEQFF
TGTGCCAGCAGCGTAAGGGGCGGGGCGAGCTCCTACAATGAGCAGTTCTTC
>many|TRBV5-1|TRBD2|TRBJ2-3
CASSSSGSLADTQYF
TGCGCCAGCAGCTCTAGCGGGAGCCTCGCAGATACGCAGTATTTT
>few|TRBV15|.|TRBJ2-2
CATSPKGQNTGELFF
TGTGCCACCAGCCCGAAAGGACAGAACACCGGGGAGCTGTTTTTT
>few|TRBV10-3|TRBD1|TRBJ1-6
CAISDTGTGANSPLHF
TGTGCCATCAGCGATACCGGGACAGGGGCGAATTCACCCCTCCACTTT
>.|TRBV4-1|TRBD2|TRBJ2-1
CASSQAERGALDNEQFF
TGCGCCAGCAGCCAAGCCGAGCGGGGGGCCTTAGACAATGAGCAGTTCTTC
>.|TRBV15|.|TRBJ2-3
CATSFGQSTDTQYF
TGTGCCACCAGCTTCGGACAAAGCACAGATACGCAGTATTTT
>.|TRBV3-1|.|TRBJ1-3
CASSQSLAPSGNTIYF
TGTGCCAGCAGCCAAAGTCTTGCTCCCTCTGGAAACACCATATATTTT